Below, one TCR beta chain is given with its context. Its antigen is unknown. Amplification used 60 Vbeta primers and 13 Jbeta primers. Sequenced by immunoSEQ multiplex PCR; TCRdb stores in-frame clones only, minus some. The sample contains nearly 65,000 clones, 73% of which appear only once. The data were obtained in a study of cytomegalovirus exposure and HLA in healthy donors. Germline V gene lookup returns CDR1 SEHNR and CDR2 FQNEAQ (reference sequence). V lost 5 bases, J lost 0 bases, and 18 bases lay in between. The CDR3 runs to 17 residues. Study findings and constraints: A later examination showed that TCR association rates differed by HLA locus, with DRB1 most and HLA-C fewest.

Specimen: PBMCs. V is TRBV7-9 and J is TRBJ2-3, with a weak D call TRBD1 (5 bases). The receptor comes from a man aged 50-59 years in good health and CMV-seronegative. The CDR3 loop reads CASSPTQGPSSTDTQYF. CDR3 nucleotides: TGTGCCAGCAGCCCAACGCAGGGTCCCTCTAGCACAGATACGCAGTATTTT.